One and the same sample provided the 22 T cell receptor beta chains below, sequenced in a study of blood T cell repertoires in COVID-19. The assay was immunoSEQ multiplex PCR, and TCRdb's table has in-frame clones only and misses some. The sample lists about 180,000 clones, roughly 89% occurring once. Sequencing was performed on PBMCs or T cells enriched from blood (not recorded which). The receptors originated from a middle-aged woman with acute COVID-19.

The chain uses TRBV7-9 and TRBJ1-6, with D tentatively TRBD1 (5 bases). The germline V gene has CDR1 SEHNR and CDR2 FQNEAQ (reference sequence). The V end lost 4 bases, the J end lost 11 bases, and 12 bases lay between the germline ends. The CDR3 extends over 13 amino acids. CDR3 in DNA: TGTGCCAGCAGCTGGGGCGTTGGGACACCCCTCCACTTT. Protein: CASSWGVGTPLHF.

The genes are TRBV6-5 and TRBJ2-3; 10 bases are a match to TRBD2. After removal of 6 bases from V and 9 bases from J, the junction contained 9 bases not matched to a gene. The CDR3 loop spans 14 amino acids. The germline V gene has CDR1 MNHEY and CDR2 SVGAGI. The CDR3 DNA reads TGTGCCAGCAGACAAGCGGGAGGGCCATTCACGCAGTATTTT. Its translation: CASRQAGGPFTQYF.

V and J are TRBV18 and TRBJ1-5; no clear D gene. CDR1 is KGHSH and CDR2 is LQKENI in the germline V gene. The germline V and J ends were trimmed by 2 bases and 5 bases, with 7 bases remaining between them. This CDR3 is 13 amino acids long. This CDR3 is CASSPSGYQPQHF. CDR3 coding DNA: TGTGCCAGCTCACCATCGGGATATCAGCCCCAGCATTTT.

This clone was counted many times. The J gene is TRBJ1-5, the V gene TRBV3-1 (or the pseudogene TRBV3-2); D is undetermined. Germline-derived CDR1 and CDR2 are LGHDT and YNNKEL (reference sequence). CDR3 length: 12 amino acids. Trimming cost V 5 bases and J 5 bases, with 7 bases left between them. CDR3 DNA sequence: TGTGCCAGCAGCTTCCGGGATCAGCCCCAGCATTTT. Amino acids: CASSFRDQPQHF.

V usage is TRBV5-1 and J usage is TRBJ2-3, with 9 bases identical to TRBD2. After removal of 2 bases from V and 2 bases from J, the junction contained 9 bases not matched to a gene. Germline CDR1 is SGHRS and CDR2 is YFSETQ. CDR3 length equals 17 residues. The CDR3 region is CASSFGWRGGSTDTQYF. CDR3 nucleotides: TGCGCCAGCAGCTTCGGCTGGCGGGGGGGCTCCACAGATACGCAGTATTTT. The entire variable domain, with the rest obtained from reference TRBV5-1 and TRBJ2-3, is as follows: KAGVTQTPRYLIKTRGQQVTLSCSPISGHRSVSWYQQTPGQGLQFLFEYFSETQRNKGNFPGRFSGRQFSNSRSEMNVSTLELGDSALYLCASSFGWRGGSTDTQYFGPGTRLTVL.

The V gene is TRBV9, the J gene TRBJ2-3; D unclear. V lost 3 bases to trimming and J lost 5 bases, with 19 bases between them. CDR1 and CDR2 (germline): SGDLS, YYNGEE. The CDR3 covers 16 residues. CDR3 nucleotides: TGTGCCAGCAGCGCGATGAGTGGAGTAGCTCTAGATACGCAGTATTTT. Its protein is CASSAMSGVALDTQYF.

The rearrangement joins TRBV7-3 to TRBJ1-6; 7 positions agree with TRBD1. V shed 5 bases and J 7 bases; nucleotides not matched to a gene: 5. There are 14 residues in the CDR3. Germline values: CDR1 SGHTA, CDR2 FQGTGA. The CDR3 protein is CASSLTGSNSPLHF. DNA for the CDR3: TGTGCCAGCAGCCTGACAGGGAGCAATTCACCCCTCCACTTT.

The V and J genes are TRBV5-4 and TRBJ2-5; D may be TRBD2 (5 bases). The germline V gene has CDR1 SGHNT and CDR2 YYREEE (reference sequence). Trimming cost V 4 bases and J 4 bases, with 11 bases left between them. The CDR3 spans 13 residues. The CDR3 sequence is CASSQGGLETQYF. The CDR3 DNA is TGTGCCAGCAGCCAAGGAGGTTTAGAGACCCAGTACTTC.

V and J are TRBV5-1 and TRBJ1-5; D uncertain. This CDR3 has 13 residues. Germline V gene data show CDR1 as SGHRS and CDR2 as YFSETQ. Trimming took 7 bases from V and 4 from J, leaving 12 bases between them. The CDR3 loop is CASSRPGNQPQHF. The DNA for the CDR3 is TGCGCCAGCTCTAGACCGGGAAATCAGCCCCAGCATTTT.

The chain uses TRBV5-6 and TRBJ2-3; 9 bases fit TRBD2. Germline V gene lookup returns CDR1 SGHDT and CDR2 YYEEEE. Trimming removed 0 bases from V and 5 bases from J; junction bases left unmatched: 10. The CDR3 is 17 amino acids. CDR3 sequence: CASSLVLREGLGDTQYF. In DNA, the CDR3 is TGTGCCAGCAGCTTGGTTTTGCGGGAGGGCCTTGGAGATACGCAGTATTTT.

V usage is TRBV5-8 and J usage is TRBJ1-6; 9 nucleotides match TRBD1. V lost 2 bases, J lost 6 bases, and 3 bases stayed unmatched. Per the germline V gene, CDR1 is SGHTS and CDR2 is YDEGEE. The CDR3 is 15 amino acids. In DNA form, the CDR3 reads TGTGCCAGCAGCTTTTTGGACAGGGGTAATTCACCCCTCCACTTT. Its translation: CASSFLDRGNSPLHF.

This sequence joins TRBV27 and TRBJ1-2; D is uncertain. The V end was cut by 5 bases, the J end by 1 base, with 8 bases between. CDR1 and CDR2 from the germline V gene are MNHEY and SMNVEV (reference sequence). This CDR3 has 13 amino acids. The CDR3, as DNA: TGTGCCAGCAGTGAACACCGTAACTATGGCTACACCTTC. Its translation: CASSEHRNYGYTF.

The chain employs TRBV4-3 and TRBJ2-1, with D perhaps matching TRBD2 (5 bases). Trimming stripped 1 base from V and 5 bases from J, with 21 bases between. Germline V CDR1 and CDR2: LGHNA, YSLEER. The CDR3 totals 18 residues. The CDR3 region has the DNA TGCGCCAGCAGCCAAGGTCCCGCTAGAAGCGGAAGAAACAATGAGCAGTTCTTC. It translates to CASSQGPARSGRNNEQFF.

This chain joins TRBV6-2 or TRBV6-3 and TRBJ1-6; possibly TRBD1 for D (5 bases). Germline V gene data show CDR1 as MNHEY and CDR2 as SVGEGT. CDR3 size: 17 residues. Trimming pared 6 bases from V and 0 bases from J, leaving 15 bases between. The CDR3 is CASSKGLASSYNSPLHF. CDR3 DNA: TGTGCCAGCAGCAAGGGACTCGCAAGCTCCTATAATTCACCCCTCCACTTT.

The chain has TRBV10-3 and TRBJ2-1; 12 nucleotides match TRBD2. The CDR3 length is 16 residues. CDR1 is ENHRY, CDR2 SYGVKD, per germline. V lost 2 bases to trimming and J lost 7 bases; unmatched junction nucleotides: 6. In nucleotides, the CDR3 is TGTGCCATCAGTGAGACCTCCGGGACTAGCGGGAATGAGCAGTTCTTC. This encodes CAISETSGTSGNEQFF.

The CDR3 spells CASSPGGSSYNEQFF. CDR3 bases: TGTGCCAGCAGCCCAGGCGGGAGCTCCTACAATGAGCAGTTCTTC. This chain links TRBV9 with TRBJ2-1; 7 bases line up with TRBD2. V shed 4 bases, J shed 0 bases, and the junction held 4 bases outside the gene matches. The CDR3 runs 15 residues. CDR1 SGDLS and CDR2 YYNGEE come from the germline V gene.

V gene TRBV6-5 combines with J gene TRBJ2-2; TRBD1 might be the D (6 bases). Germline assignment: CDR1 MNHEY and CDR2 SVGAGI. The CDR3 loop spans 15 amino acids. V shed 6 bases and J shed 3 bases, with 14 bases lying between them. Here the CDR3 DNA reads TGTGCCAGCAGCTCCGGGACAAGCTACACCGGGGAGCTGTTTTTT. Translating it yields CASSSGTSYTGELFF.

The chain is built from TRBV7-9 and TRBJ1-2; no clear D. The V gene's germline CDR1 is SEHNR and CDR2 FQNEAQ (reference sequence). The germline V and J ends were trimmed by 3 bases and 2 bases, with 7 bases remaining between them. There are 13 residues in the CDR3. CDR3 residues: CASSFGENYGYTF. CDR3 DNA sequence: TGTGCCAGCAGCTTCGGAGAAAACTATGGCTACACCTTC.

The gene calls are TRBV12-3 or TRBV12-4 and TRBJ2-3; D call uncertain. This CDR3 comprises 13 residues. Trimming stripped 3 bases from V and 3 bases from J, with 7 bases between. The CDR3 nucleotides are TGTGCCAGCAGTTTCGACTCGACAGATACGCAGTATTTT. As protein: CASSFDSTDTQYF.

V and J are TRBV7-9 and TRBJ2-1, with 10 positions matching TRBD1. The CDR3 is 16 residues long. The germline V gene encodes CDR1 SEHNR and CDR2 FQNEAQ (reference sequence). V lost 4 bases and J lost 8; bases outside the gene matches: 11. DNA of the CDR3: TGTGCCAGCAGCTCTAGTATGGGACAGGGGTTCGATGAGCAGTTCTTC. Translating it yields CASSSSMGQGFDEQFF.

CDR3 loop: CASSPRQGQETQYF. CDR3 DNA sequence: TGCGCCAGCAGCCCCCGACAGGGCCAAGAGACCCAGTACTTC. The chain has TRBV4-1 and TRBJ2-5; 7 bases map to TRBD1. The CDR3 consists of 14 residues. CDR1 and CDR2 (germline): MGHRA, YSYEKL. With V trimmed by 4 bases and J by 1 base, 3 bases remained unmatched.

The gene calls are TRBV29-1 and TRBJ2-7; 9 bases align to TRBD1. J was trimmed by 7 bases and V by 4 bases; bases with no gene match: 8. The CDR3 loop spans 13 amino acids. Germline V gives CDR1 SQVTM, CDR2 ANQGSEA. The CDR3 here is CSVGTGVVREQYF. The DNA of the CDR3 is TGCAGCGTTGGGACAGGGGTGGTGAGAGAGCAGTACTTC.